This T cell receptor (beta chain) was sequenced during a study of metastatic and nonmetastatic thyroid tumors. Background on the study: Malignant and benign thyroid patients had repertoires compared in peripheral blood and tumor or nodule tissue.

Per the original methods: Using the CDR3 differences seen across clinicopathological groups, the authors built a distant-metastasis classifier for papillary thyroid cancer, which was meant to discriminate distant-metastatic patients. MiXCR re-clonotyped the PCR reads for TCRdb. For this entry, the V and J calls and clone size follow TCRdb and not the study's own pipeline. The top ten clones hold approximately 15% of a sample with tens of thousands of clones, roughly 26% of them seen once. On this clone: Its cognate antigen is unknown.

V was cut by 6 bases and J by 9 bases, with 9 bases left in between. Germline V lookup: CDR1 DFQATT, CDR2 SNEGSKA (reference sequence). The CDR3 consists of 10 residues. Study-wide findings and caveats: It was reportedly found that TCR beta diversity was significantly higher in malignant thyroid tumors than in benign nodules, a difference seen in both blood and tumor samples.

Every patient underwent thyroid surgery untreated. The sequencing sample was made of tumor tissue. The rearrangement joins TRBV20-1 to TRBJ2-1; D not resolved. This sequence originates from a female donor with papillary thyroid cancer or a benign thyroid nodule (not recorded which). Some clones in this sample may be carry-over from other donors' samples. The CDR3 DNA reads TGCAGTGCCGCTGCGGCTGAGCAGTTCTTC. It is translated as CSAAAAEQFF.